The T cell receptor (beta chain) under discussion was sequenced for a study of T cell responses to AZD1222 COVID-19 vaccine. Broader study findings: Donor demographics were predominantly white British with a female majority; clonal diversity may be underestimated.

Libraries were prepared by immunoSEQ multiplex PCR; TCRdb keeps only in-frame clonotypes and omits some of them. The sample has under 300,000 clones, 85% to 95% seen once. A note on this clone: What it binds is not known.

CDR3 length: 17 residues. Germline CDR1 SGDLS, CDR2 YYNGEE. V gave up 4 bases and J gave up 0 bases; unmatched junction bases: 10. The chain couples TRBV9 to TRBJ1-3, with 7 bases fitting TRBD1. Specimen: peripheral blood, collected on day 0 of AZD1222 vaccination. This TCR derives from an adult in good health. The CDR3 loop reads CASSFQGQTASGNTIYF. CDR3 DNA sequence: TGTGCCAGCAGCTTCCAGGGACAGACAGCCTCTGGAAACACCATATATTTT. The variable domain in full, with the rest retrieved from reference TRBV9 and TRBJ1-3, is DSGVTQTPKHLITATGQRVTLRCSPRSGDLSVYWYQQSLDQGLQFLIQYYNGEERAKGNILERFSAQQFPDLHSELNLSSLELGDSALYFCASSFQGQTASGNTIYFGEGSWLTVV.